A single sample is the source of the 14 T cell receptor beta chains below, sequenced in a study of T cell clonality in common variable immunodeficiency. Generated by immunoSEQ multiplex PCR, the TCRdb table keeps only in-frame clones and is missing some. The repertoire shows about 34,000 clones, none seen only once; the top ten take 0.9% to 1%. Source material: peripheral blood mononuclear cells. The receptors were gathered from a person aged 18-70 years in good health.

Only a few counts were recorded for this clone. The missing CDR3 end, 3 residues past where the read stops, is filled in from the germline J gene. The chain recombines TRBV29-1 with TRBJ2-3; TRBD2 aligns across 9 bases. Germline-derived CDR1 and CDR2 are SQVTM and ANQGSEA. The CDR3 contains 15 residues. With V trimmed by 4 bases and J by 1 base, 6 bases remained unmatched. The part of the CDR3 DNA that was read is TGCAGCGTTGGGGTAGCGGGGGCGGGCACAGATACG. This sequence encodes CSVGVAGAGTDT. From start to end, the CDR3 is CSVGVAGAGTDTQYF.

This clone was observed many times. Read sequence stops 3 residues before the CDR3 end, and the germline J gene provides the missing end. The V call is TRBV30, the J call TRBJ1-4, with no clear D. The CDR3 consists of 12 residues. Germline CDR1 and CDR2: GTSNPN and SVGIG (reference sequence). The germline V and J ends were trimmed by 3 bases and 7 bases, with 9 bases remaining between them. CDR3 loop: CAWSAQSEKLFF. CDR3 DNA, as far as it was read: TGTGCCTGGAGCGCACAGTCTGAAAAA. The variable domain in full, completed from reference TRBV30 and TRBJ1-4, reads SQTIHQWPATLVQPVGSPLSLECTVEGTSNPNLYWYRQAAGRGLQLLFYSVGIGQISSEVPQNLSASRPQDRQFILSSKKLLLSDSGFYLCAWSAQSEKLFFGSGTQLSVL.

Ten or more counts support this clone. With the read ending 3 residues before the CDR3 end, the germline J gene is used to fill in that end. The V and J genes are TRBV30 and TRBJ1-5; perhaps TRBD1 as D (6 bases). V dropped 8 bases and J dropped 3 bases, with 14 bases sitting between them. Germline loops: CDR1 GTSNPN, CDR2 SVGIG (reference sequence). CDR3 size: 13 residues. The CDR3 here is CAVTQGHNQPQHF. CDR3 DNA (partial): TGTGCCGTCACACAGGGCCACAATCAGCCC.

This clone occurred many times. The read stops 3 residues short of the end of the CDR3; the missing end is completed from the germline J gene. The J gene is TRBJ2-5, the V gene TRBV5-5, with D possibly being TRBD1 (6 bases). Germline loops: CDR1 SGHKS, CDR2 YYEKEE (reference sequence). The CDR3 has 13 amino acids. The V gene lost 4 bases and the J gene lost 4 bases, with 11 bases spanning the gap. The CDR3 region is CASSQQGTETQYF. The CDR3 DNA, read in part, is TGTGCCAGCAGCCAACAGGGAACAGAGACC.

At least ten counts were recorded for this clone. The sequence runs out 3 residues before the end of the CDR3; the remainder is reconstructed from the germline J gene. The rearrangement joins TRBV7-2 to TRBJ1-1, with unresolved D. The CDR3 spans 11 residues. Germline V gene data show CDR1 as SGHTA and CDR2 as FQGNSA. With 1 base removed from V and 7 bases from J, the gap between germline ends came to 4 bases. CDR3 DNA, as far as it was read: TGTGCCAGCAGCTTAGTCCGTGAA. Translation gives CASSLVRE. The CDR3 in its entirety is CASSLVREAFF.

The table lists this clone with many counts. The sequence runs out 3 residues before the end of the CDR3; the remainder is reconstructed from the germline J gene. This chain links TRBV5-1 with TRBJ2-7; the match to TRBD2 covers 10 bases. Per germline, CDR1 SGHRS and CDR2 YFSETQ. This CDR3 contains 13 residues. V lost 6 bases and J lost 5; bases outside the gene matches: 5. CDR3 protein: CASTAGGFDEQYF. The CDR3 bases that were read are TGCGCCAGCACAGCGGGGGGGTTCGACGAG.

This clone was counted between two and nine times. Incomplete CDR3 DNA: TGTGCCAGCAGCTTCGGGACAGCAGCCTACGAG. This gives the protein CASSFGTAAYE. The CDR3 in full is CASSFGTAAYEQYF. The rearrangement joins TRBV7-6 to TRBJ2-7; 7 bases fit TRBD1. The read finishes 3 residues shy of the CDR3 end, and the germline J gene is used to complete it. The V segment lost 3 bases and the J segment 2 bases; nucleotides outside the gene matches: 4. The CDR3 has 14 residues. Germline CDR1 reads SGHVS; CDR2 reads FNYEAQ.

The table lists this clone with many counts. The read gets to within 3 residues of the CDR3 end, and the germline J gene fills in the rest. The V gene is TRBV29-1, the J gene TRBJ1-2; D not resolved. V shed 1 base and J shed 2 bases, with 5 bases lying between them. The CDR3 has 12 residues. The germline V gene encodes CDR1 SQVTM and CDR2 ANQGSEA. The CDR3 sequence: CSVEGRNYGYTF. CDR3 bases read: TGCAGCGTTGAAGGCAGAAACTATGGC.

This clone was observed many times. The read ends 3 residues shy of where the CDR3 ends; the end is completed using the germline J gene. The chain has TRBV28 and TRBJ2-7; 7 bases align to TRBD1. CDR1 MDHEN and CDR2 SYDVKM come from the germline V gene. The CDR3 loop spans 15 amino acids. Germline trimming cut 1 base from V and 0 bases from J; bases unmatched to any gene: 3. CDR3 residues: CASSLSGQVSYEQYF. Incomplete CDR3 DNA: TGTGCCAGCAGTTTATCCGGACAGGTCTCCTACGAG.

At least ten counts were recorded for this clone. The observed sequence ends 3 residues before the CDR3 terminus, with the missing tail filled in from the germline J gene. V gene TRBV28 combines with J gene TRBJ1-1; tentatively, D is TRBD1 (5 bases). The V gene lost 8 bases and the J gene lost 0 bases, with 10 bases spanning the gap. The CDR3 is 13 amino acids. The germline V gene encodes CDR1 MDHEN and CDR2 SYDVKM. CDR3 DNA, as far as it was read: TGTGCCAGCGAGAGGGGCATGAACACTGAA. Its translation is CASERGMNTE. The whole CDR3 reads CASERGMNTEAFF.

This clone was seen ten or more times. The read ends 3 residues before the CDR3 terminus; that terminus is restored from the germline J gene. This rearrangement joins TRBV18 to TRBJ2-2; unclear D gene. CDR1 and CDR2 (germline): KGHSH, LQKENI. This CDR3 is 13 amino acids long. Trimming cost V 4 bases and J 6 bases, with 9 bases left between them. The sequenced CDR3 bases are TGTGCCAGCTCACGCGAGTCCTCCGGGGAG. It encodes CASSRESSGE. The whole CDR3 is CASSRESSGELFF.

This clone was recorded many times. Coverage ceases 3 residues before the CDR3 finishes, and the germline J gene fills in the end. This chain uses TRBV10-3 with TRBJ1-2, with D possibly matching TRBD1 (6 bases). The CDR3 loop spans 14 amino acids. V was pared by 3 bases and J by 5 bases, with 13 bases between. Germline CDR1 reads ENHRY; CDR2 reads SYGVKD. The CDR3 bases that were read are TGTGCCATCAGTGATCGGTCAGGGGAGTATGGC. Its translation: CAISDRSGEYG. The whole CDR3 is CAISDRSGEYGYTF.

This clone was detected ten times or more. Sequencing ends 3 residues short of the CDR3 end; the germline J gene provides the rest. The chain joins TRBV20-1 to TRBJ2-5, with 7 nucleotides matching TRBD1. Germline V lookup: CDR1 DFQATT, CDR2 SNEGSKA (reference sequence). The CDR3 runs 12 residues. The V and J ends lost 7 bases and 4 bases, in that order; junction bases with no gene match: 6. The covered CDR3 bases are TGCAGTGAACAGGGGATTGCAGAGACC. Translation: CSEQGIAET. The whole CDR3 region reads CSEQGIAETQYF.

This clone came up many times. The CDR3 is cut off 3 residues early in the read; its end comes from the germline J gene. The chain employs TRBV30 and TRBJ1-4; D not resolved. Trimming shortened V by 6 bases and J by 4 bases, and 12 bases separated the two germline ends. CDR1 and CDR2 (germline): GTSNPN, SVGIG (reference sequence). The CDR3 contains 13 residues. Incomplete CDR3 DNA: TGTGCCTGCGGGGAGGGAGTTAATGAAAAA. Protein: CACGEGVNEK. The CDR3 in full is CACGEGVNEKLFF.